The next 30 T cell receptor beta chains were all read from a single sample in a study of OX40 agonist ivuxolimab in advanced cancers. Assay: immunoSEQ multiplex PCR; the TCRdb copy retains only in-frame clones and omits some. Here the sample spans 30,000 to 45,000 clones, around 87% being singletons. The sample here was CD4+ or CD8+ T cells sorted from blood, taken in a trial of the OX40 agonist ivuxolimab. The receptors were gathered from an adult with an advanced solid tumor such as melanoma, head and neck, liver or kidney cancer.

V gene TRBV19 combines with J gene TRBJ2-5; D is ambiguous. From germline, CDR1 is LNHDA and CDR2 SQIVND (reference sequence). The V end was cut by 3 bases, the J end by 2 bases, with 13 bases between. CDR3 size: 15 residues. CDR3 DNA sequence: TGTGCCAGTAGTATTCGTCACGGACGGCAAGAGACCCAGTACTTC. Protein: CASSIRHGRQETQYF.

The rearrangement uses TRBV19 and TRBJ2-1; perhaps D is TRBD1 or TRBD2 (5 bases each). CDR1 and CDR2 (germline): LNHDA, SQIVND (reference sequence). The CDR3 covers 14 residues. V was clipped by 8 bases and J by 2 bases, with 13 bases between them. The CDR3 DNA reads as TGTGCCAGTGCCGGGACGAGGACCTACAATGAGCAGTTCTTC. It codes for CASAGTRTYNEQFF.

This clone was seen once. For the CDR3, the DNA is TGCGCCAGCAGCTTATCGGGAAAGAATGAAAAACTGTTTTTT. This gives the protein CASSLSGKNEKLFF. The chain links TRBV5-1 to TRBJ1-4; D is unresolved. The germline CDR1 and CDR2 sequences are SGHRS and YFSETQ. Trimming removed 2 bases from V and 5 bases from J, with 10 bases in between. The CDR3 length is 14 residues.

A few counts support this clone. The chain has TRBV11-2 and TRBJ2-7; TRBD1 is a possible D gene (6 bases). Germline values: CDR1 SGHAT, CDR2 FQNNGV. Trimming left V 1 base short and J 3 bases short, with 10 bases between. The CDR3 is 14 residues long. CDR3 bases: TGTGCCAGCAGCTTAGCACAGGGAGTCTACGAGCAGTACTTC. It is translated as CASSLAQGVYEQYF.

CDR3 residues: CASSPARDNEQFF. CDR3 in DNA: TGTGCCAGCTCACCGGCCCGCGACAATGAGCAGTTCTTC. The chain employs TRBV18 and TRBJ2-1; D unresolved. The CDR3 covers 13 residues. The V end was cut by 3 bases, the J end by 5 bases, with 8 bases between. Germline CDR1 reads KGHSH; CDR2 reads LQKENI.

V gene TRBV2 combines with J gene TRBJ1-1, with TRBD1 identical over 7 bases. Per germline, CDR1 SNHLY and CDR2 FYNNEI. J gave up 0 bases and V 4 bases, and 2 bases lay outside the gene matches. The length of the CDR3 is 14 residues. The CDR3 region is CASSGDRMNTEAFF. The DNA for the CDR3 is TGTGCCAGCAGTGGGGACAGAATGAACACTGAAGCTTTCTTT.

The chain uses TRBV15 and TRBJ1-1; TRBD1 is a possible D gene (5 bases). This CDR3 is 15 amino acids long. V was cut by 7 bases and J by 5 bases, with 20 bases left in between. From germline, CDR1 is LNHNV and CDR2 YYDKDF (reference sequence). Here the CDR3 reads CATMKNAAGGTEAFF. The DNA of the CDR3 is TGTGCCACCATGAAAAATGCGGCTGGGGGGACTGAAGCTTTCTTT. Variable domain in full (rest from reference TRBV15 and TRBJ1-1): DAMVIQNPRYQVTQFGKPVTLSCSQTLNHNVMYWYQQKSSQAPKLLFHYYDKDFNNEADTPDNFQSRRPNTSFCFLDIRSPGLGDTAMYLCATMKNAAGGTEAFFGQGTRLTVV.

The gene calls are TRBV6-6 and TRBJ1-3; a weak D match, TRBD1 (6 bases). The V and J ends lost 7 bases and 6 bases respectively, with 13 bases between them. The CDR3 sequence is 13 residues long. Germline CDR1 and CDR2: MNHNY and SVGAGI (reference sequence). CDR3 sequence reads: CASTTGPVNTIYF. In DNA, the CDR3 is TGTGCCAGCACCACAGGGCCCGTAAACACCATATATTTT.

This CDR3 is CASSERWTSSSYEQYF. Here the CDR3 DNA reads TGTGCCAGCAGTGAGAGATGGACGTCGAGCTCCTACGAGCAGTACTTC. This chain connects TRBV2 to TRBJ2-7; D is uncertain. Germline CDR1 reads SNHLY; CDR2 reads FYNNEI. The CDR3 is made up of 16 amino acids. The ends were cut back, 3 bases at V and 0 bases at J, with 15 bases in the middle.

The chain links TRBV5-1 to TRBJ2-7; TRBD2 agrees at 7 bases. The CDR3 covers 15 residues. V lost 1 base, J lost 1 base, and 5 bases stayed unmatched. Germline V lookup: CDR1 SGHRS, CDR2 YFSETQ. The CDR3 region is CASSLMGGRSYEQYF. The DNA of the CDR3 is TGCGCCAGCAGCTTGATGGGCGGGAGATCCTACGAGCAGTACTTC.

V and J are TRBV5-8 and TRBJ1-5; 7 nucleotides match TRBD1. Trimming at V came to 4 bases and at J to 1 base, leaving 8 bases not matched to a gene. There are 16 residues in the CDR3. CDR1 and CDR2 from the germline V gene are SGHTS and YDEGEE. The chain's CDR3 is CASSPGQFWSNQPQHF. Written as DNA, the CDR3 is TGTGCCAGCAGCCCGGGACAGTTTTGGAGCAATCAGCCCCAGCATTTT.

The rearrangement uses TRBV7-9 and TRBJ1-2; D is possibly TRBD1 (5 bases). Trimming stripped 4 bases from V and 7 bases from J, with 13 bases between. Germline CDR1 reads SEHNR; CDR2 reads FQNEAQ (reference sequence). This CDR3 region has 13 residues. The CDR3 DNA sequence: TGTGCCAGCAGCTCGGGACTTATCGGTGGCTACACCTTC. It specifies CASSSGLIGGYTF.

V is TRBV5-1 and J is TRBJ1-1; D perhaps matches TRBD1 (5 bases). The length of the CDR3 is 14 residues. The germline gives CDR1 SGHRS, CDR2 YFSETQ. With 1 base removed from V and 3 bases from J, the gap between germline ends came to 10 bases. CDR3 nucleotide sequence: TGCGCCAGCAGCTTGTGGGGGGAGGACACTGAAGCTTTCTTT. Protein sequence: CASSLWGEDTEAFF.

The chain uses TRBV13 and TRBJ2-3; the D is unclear. V was trimmed by 0 bases and J by 1 base, leaving 8 bases between them. The CDR3 covers 15 residues. Germline V CDR1 and CDR2: PRHDT, FYEKMQ (reference sequence). Here the CDR3 reads CASSLGLSGTDTQYF. Here the CDR3 DNA reads TGTGCCAGCAGCTTAGGCCTTTCTGGCACAGATACGCAGTATTTT.

This rearrangement joins TRBV6-4 to TRBJ2-3; D remains unclear. Germline values: CDR1 MRHNA, CDR2 SNTAGT. The CDR3 runs 12 residues. V lost 9 bases to trimming and J lost 0 bases, with 7 bases between them. The DNA for the CDR3 is TGTGCCAGGGAAGAGAGCACAGATACGCAGTATTTT. This encodes CAREESTDTQYF.

The V call is TRBV30, the J call TRBJ2-2; 16 bases agree with TRBD2. Germline assignment: CDR1 GTSNPN and CDR2 SVGIG (reference sequence). The V segment lost 5 bases and the J segment 7 bases; nucleotides outside the gene matches: 10. The CDR3 runs to 17 residues. The CDR3 coding sequence is TGTGCCTGGGCAGCCGGGACTAGCGGGAGGGTGAACGGGGAGCTGTTTTTT. It codes for CAWAAGTSGRVNGELFF.

The rearrangement joins TRBV21-1 to TRBJ2-5; the table names TRBD1, a call not compared with the DNA. TRBV21-1 is a pseudogene segment. CDR3 size: 18 residues. CDR3 bases: TGTGCCAGCAGCAAAGGTCGGGCAGGGGAGAAGGACCAAGAGACCCAGTACTTC. It translates to CASSKGRAGEKDQETQYF.

Only one count was recorded for this clone. The chain couples TRBV30 to TRBJ2-7; perhaps TRBD1 as D (5 bases). Germline V CDR1 and CDR2: GTSNPN, SVGIG (reference sequence). The CDR3 sequence is 11 residues long. V was clipped by 8 bases and J by 0 bases, with 8 bases between them. The chain's CDR3 is CAADTSYEQYF. DNA of the CDR3: TGTGCCGCGGACACCTCCTACGAGCAGTACTTC.

The chain uses TRBV9 and TRBJ2-5, with D hard to call. Trimming stripped 0 bases from V and 4 bases from J, with 16 bases between. The CDR3 is 16 amino acids. The germline V gene encodes CDR1 SGDLS and CDR2 YYNGEE. This chain's CDR3 is CASSVGSGGAGETQYF. The DNA for the CDR3 is TGTGCCAGCAGCGTAGGATCTGGTGGTGCAGGAGAGACCCAGTACTTC.

The chain recombines TRBV15 with TRBJ1-3; D remains unclear. Germline lookup yields CDR1 LNHNV and CDR2 YYDKDF (reference sequence). The CDR3 runs to 16 residues. V was trimmed by 1 base and J by 0 bases, leaving 10 bases between them. The CDR3 is CATSRVEAISGNTIYF. DNA for the CDR3: TGTGCCACCAGCAGAGTTGAGGCAATCTCTGGAAACACCATATATTTT.

This sequence joins TRBV6-5 and TRBJ1-2; D possibly corresponds to TRBD1 (5 bases). The CDR3 is made up of 13 amino acids. Trimming left V 6 bases short and J 3 bases short, with 11 bases between. CDR1 and CDR2 from the germline V gene are MNHEY and SVGAGI. The CDR3: CASRIEGHYGYTF. CDR3 DNA: TGTGCCAGCAGGATAGAGGGGCACTATGGCTACACCTTC.

The genes are TRBV19 and TRBJ2-7, with 8 nucleotides matching TRBD1. This CDR3 contains 13 residues. J gave up 4 bases and V 5 bases, and 4 bases lay outside the gene matches. Germline CDR1 is LNHDA and CDR2 is SQIVND (reference sequence). The CDR3 loop is CASSSTGEYEQYF. The CDR3 DNA is TGTGCCAGTAGTTCGACAGGGGAGTACGAGCAGTACTTC.

The gene calls are TRBV19 and TRBJ2-5, with 7 bases that match TRBD2. This CDR3 spans 14 amino acids. Germline V gene lookup returns CDR1 LNHDA and CDR2 SQIVND (reference sequence). After removal of 1 base from V and 7 bases from J, the junction contained 6 bases not matched to a gene. The chain's CDR3 is CASSIGRERATQYF. DNA for the CDR3: TGTGCCAGTAGTATAGGGCGGGAGAGGGCGACCCAGTACTTC. The complete variable domain, with remaining parts taken from reference TRBV19 and TRBJ2-5, reads DGGITQSPKYLFRKEGQNVTLSCEQNLNHDAMYWYRQDPGQGLRLIYYSQIVNDFQKGDIAEGYSVSREKKESFPLTVTSAQKNPTAFYLCASSIGRERATQYFGPGTRLLVL.

This chain joins TRBV4-3 and TRBJ2-7; tentatively, D is TRBD2 (6 bases). Germline V gives CDR1 LGHNA, CDR2 YSLEER. This CDR3 spans 15 amino acids. Between the trimmed V and J ends, which lost 2 bases and 2 bases, there was a span of 13 bases. CDR3: CASSQSSTGAYEQYF. CDR3 DNA: TGCGCCAGCAGCCAATCGAGTACGGGGGCCTACGAGCAGTACTTC.

The V call is TRBV5-3, the J call TRBJ2-2, with 8 bases matching TRBD2. TRBV5-3 is flagged as an ORF with uncertain function. The ends lost 0 bases at V and 6 bases at J; junction bases unmatched: 4. The CDR3 totals 15 residues. CDR3 in DNA: TGTGCCAGAAGCTTGGGCGGGAGGAGGTCCGGGGAGCTGTTTTTT. Encoded protein: CARSLGGRRSGELFF.

V is TRBV11-2 and J is TRBJ2-1; 11 nucleotides match TRBD2. Germline V gives CDR1 SGHAT, CDR2 FQNNGV. This CDR3 is 15 amino acids long. V was clipped by 5 bases and J by 8 bases; unmatched bases: 8. The CDR3, as DNA: TGTGCCAGCAGCCCTGGGACTAGCGGTTCGGATGAGCAGTTCTTC. Translation: CASSPGTSGSDEQFF.

The chain has TRBV5-4 and TRBJ2-1; TRBD1 is a possible D gene (6 bases). This CDR3 contains 13 residues. In germline, CDR1 is SGHNT, CDR2 YYREEE (reference sequence). V was shortened by 3 bases and J by 5 bases, with 9 bases between the two germline ends. The DNA of the CDR3 is TGTGCCAGCAGCTCGGACAGACACAATGAGCAGTTCTTC. This codes for CASSSDRHNEQFF.

The rearrangement joins TRBV2 to TRBJ2-5; 7 nucleotides align to TRBD2. V lost 7 bases, J lost 5 bases, and 4 bases stayed unmatched. CDR1 and CDR2 (germline): SNHLY, FYNNEI. This CDR3 contains 12 residues. The CDR3 region is CASNNGGETQYF. CDR3 in DNA: TGTGCCAGCAACAACGGGGGGGAGACCCAGTACTTC.

The chain carries TRBV5-1 and TRBJ2-2; 9 bases line up with TRBD1. This CDR3 contains 15 residues. The germline V gene has CDR1 SGHRS and CDR2 YFSETQ. The trim removed 2 bases at V and 6 bases at J, leaving 5 bases unmatched. The CDR3 here is CASSFPGQGPGELFF. CDR3 coding DNA: TGCGCCAGCAGCTTTCCGGGACAGGGACCCGGGGAGCTGTTTTTT.

The chain has TRBV6-1 and TRBJ1-1; TRBD1 aligns across 9 bases. Per the germline V gene, CDR1 is MNHNS and CDR2 is SASEGT. This CDR3 region has 15 residues. V was pared by 7 bases and J by 4 bases, with 10 bases of the junction left unmatched. The CDR3 sequence is CASTNPGTGLTEAFF. The CDR3 DNA reads TGTGCCAGCACAAACCCCGGGACAGGGCTCACTGAAGCTTTCTTT.